This paragraph covers one T cell receptor beta chain sequence. Germline CDR1 and CDR2: WSHSY and SAAADI. The V and J ends lost 5 bases and 6 bases, in that order; junction bases with no gene match: 5. The CDR3 covers 13 residues. This sample is part of a study of T cell changes during pregnancy in multiple sclerosis. TCRdb keeps only in-frame clones here, not all; method: immunoSEQ multiplex PCR. The table has 39,000 or so clones, 90% seen once; the top ten hold about 9.1%. The sample was CD8+ T cells from peripheral blood mononuclear cells, taken in the first trimester of pregnancy. This sequence was found in a female donor with multiple sclerosis, enrolled in a pregnancy study. V gene TRBV10-2 combines with J gene TRBJ2-7; 9 positions agree with TRBD1. CDR3 sequence: CASSLTGGAEQYF. In DNA, the CDR3 is TGCGCCAGCAGTTTGACAGGGGGAGCCGAGCAGTACTTC.